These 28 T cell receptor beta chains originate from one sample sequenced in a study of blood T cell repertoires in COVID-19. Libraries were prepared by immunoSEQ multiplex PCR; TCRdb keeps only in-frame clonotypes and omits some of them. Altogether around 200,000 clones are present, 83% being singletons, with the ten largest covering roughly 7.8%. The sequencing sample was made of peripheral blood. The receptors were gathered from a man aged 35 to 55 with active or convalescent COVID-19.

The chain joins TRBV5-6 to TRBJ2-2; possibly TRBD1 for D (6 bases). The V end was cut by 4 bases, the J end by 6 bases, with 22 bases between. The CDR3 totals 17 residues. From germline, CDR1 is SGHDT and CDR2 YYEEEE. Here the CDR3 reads CASSRTARQTKSGELFF. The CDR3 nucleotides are TGTGCCAGCAGCCGGACAGCACGGCAAACAAAGTCCGGGGAGCTGTTTTTT.

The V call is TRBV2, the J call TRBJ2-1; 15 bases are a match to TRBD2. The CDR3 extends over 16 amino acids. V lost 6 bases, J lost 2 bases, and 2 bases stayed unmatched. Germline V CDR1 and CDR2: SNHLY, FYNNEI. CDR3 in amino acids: CASSGLAGGTYNEQFF. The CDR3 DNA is TGTGCCAGCAGCGGACTAGCGGGGGGGACCTACAATGAGCAGTTCTTC.

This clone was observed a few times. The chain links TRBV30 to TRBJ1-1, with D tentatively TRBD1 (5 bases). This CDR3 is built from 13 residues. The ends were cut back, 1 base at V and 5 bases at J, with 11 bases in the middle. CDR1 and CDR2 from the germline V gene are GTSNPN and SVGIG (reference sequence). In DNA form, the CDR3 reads TGTGCCTGGAGTGGGCAGGGATGGACTGAAGCTTTCTTT. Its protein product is CAWSGQGWTEAFF.

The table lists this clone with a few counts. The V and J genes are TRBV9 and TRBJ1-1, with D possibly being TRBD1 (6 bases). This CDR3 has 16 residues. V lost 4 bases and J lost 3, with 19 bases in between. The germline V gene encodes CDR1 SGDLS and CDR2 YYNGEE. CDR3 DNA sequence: TGTGCCAGCAGCCTGCATCAGGGAAGGGGGTACACTGAAGCTTTCTTT. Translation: CASSLHQGRGYTEAFF.

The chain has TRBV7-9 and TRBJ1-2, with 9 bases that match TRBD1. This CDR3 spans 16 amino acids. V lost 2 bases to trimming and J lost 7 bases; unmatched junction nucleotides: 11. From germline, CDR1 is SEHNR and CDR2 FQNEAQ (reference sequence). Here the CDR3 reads CASSLMGDRGTSGYTF. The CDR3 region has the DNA TGTGCCAGCAGCTTAATGGGAGACAGGGGGACAAGTGGCTACACCTTC.

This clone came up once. Written as DNA, the CDR3 is TGCGCCAGCAGCTCTGAAACAGCCCTCATGAACACTGAAGCTTTCTTT. Protein: CASSSETALMNTEAFF. The rearrangement links TRBV4-1 to TRBJ1-1; the D is unclear. Germline V CDR1 and CDR2: MGHRA, YSYEKL. The CDR3 is 16 amino acids. Trimming shortened V by 5 bases and J by 0 bases, and 16 bases separated the two germline ends.

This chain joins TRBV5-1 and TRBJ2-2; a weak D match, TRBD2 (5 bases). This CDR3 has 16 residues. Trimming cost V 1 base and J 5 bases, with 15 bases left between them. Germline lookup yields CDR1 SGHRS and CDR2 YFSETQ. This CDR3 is CASSLRGPPGTGELFF. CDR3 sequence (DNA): TGCGCCAGCAGCTTGCGAGGCCCCCCGGGGACCGGGGAGCTGTTTTTT.

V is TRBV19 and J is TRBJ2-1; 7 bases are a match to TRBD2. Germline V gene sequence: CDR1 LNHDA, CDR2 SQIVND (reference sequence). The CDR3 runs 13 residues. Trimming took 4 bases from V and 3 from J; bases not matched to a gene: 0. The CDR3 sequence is CASSRTSYNEQFF. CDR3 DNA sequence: TGTGCCAGTAGTAGGACTAGCTACAATGAGCAGTTCTTC.

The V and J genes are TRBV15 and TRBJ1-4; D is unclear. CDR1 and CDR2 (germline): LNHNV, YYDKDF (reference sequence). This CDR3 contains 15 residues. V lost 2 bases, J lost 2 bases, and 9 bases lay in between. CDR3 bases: TGTGCCACCAGCAGAATGCGGCAGACTAATGAAAAACTGTTTTTT. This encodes CATSRMRQTNEKLFF.

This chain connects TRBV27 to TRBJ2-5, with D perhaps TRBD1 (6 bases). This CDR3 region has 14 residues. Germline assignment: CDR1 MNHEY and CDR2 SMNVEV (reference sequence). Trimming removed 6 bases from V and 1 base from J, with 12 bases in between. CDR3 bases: TGTGCCAGCAGGGTCGCCAGGGGCCAAGAGACCCAGTACTTC. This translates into CASRVARGQETQYF.

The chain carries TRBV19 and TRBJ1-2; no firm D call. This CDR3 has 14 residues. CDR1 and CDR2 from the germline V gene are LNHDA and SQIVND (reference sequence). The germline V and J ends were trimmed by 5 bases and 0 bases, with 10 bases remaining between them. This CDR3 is CASSPPAANYGYTF. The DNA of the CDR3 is TGTGCCAGTAGTCCCCCCGCGGCTAACTATGGCTACACCTTC. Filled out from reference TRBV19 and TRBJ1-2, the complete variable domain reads DGGITQSPKYLFRKEGQNVTLSCEQNLNHDAMYWYRQDPGQGLRLIYYSQIVNDFQKGDIAEGYSVSREKKESFPLTVTSAQKNPTAFYLCASSPPAANYGYTFGSGTRLTVV.

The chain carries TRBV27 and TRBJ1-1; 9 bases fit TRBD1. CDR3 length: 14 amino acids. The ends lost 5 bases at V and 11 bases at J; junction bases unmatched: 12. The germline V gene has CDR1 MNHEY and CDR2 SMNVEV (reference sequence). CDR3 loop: CASSTSNRGLGAFF. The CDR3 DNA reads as TGTGCCAGCAGTACCTCTAACAGGGGGCTAGGGGCTTTCTTT.

The CDR3 here is CASRPDRGGTEAFF. The CDR3 nucleotides read TGTGCCAGCAGACCGGACAGGGGAGGCACTGAAGCTTTCTTT. The chain employs TRBV5-4 and TRBJ1-1; TRBD1 matches 9 bases. In germline, CDR1 is SGHNT, CDR2 YYREEE (reference sequence). Trimming removed 5 bases from V and 4 bases from J; junction bases left unmatched: 6. The CDR3 is 14 amino acids.

The CDR3 nucleotides read TGTGCCAGCAGCTTAAGGTCCACGAGCGTAGCAGATACGCAGTATTTT. Protein: CASSLRSTSVADTQYF. The V gene is TRBV7-9, the J gene TRBJ2-3; D remains unclear. The germline V gene encodes CDR1 SEHNR and CDR2 FQNEAQ (reference sequence). This CDR3 is 16 amino acids long. Trimming cost V 2 bases and J 4 bases, with 16 bases left between them.

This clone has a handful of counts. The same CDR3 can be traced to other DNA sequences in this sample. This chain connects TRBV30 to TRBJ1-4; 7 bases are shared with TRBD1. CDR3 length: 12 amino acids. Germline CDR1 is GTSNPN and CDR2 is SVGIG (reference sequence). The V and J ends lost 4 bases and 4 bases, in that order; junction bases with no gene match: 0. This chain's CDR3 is CAWTGGNEKLFF. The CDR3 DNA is TGTGCCTGGACAGGGGGTAATGAAAAACTGTTTTTT.

CDR3 loop: CAWSKKDRGRTEAFF. The CDR3 coding sequence is TGTGCCTGGAGTAAAAAAGACAGGGGGCGGACTGAAGCTTTCTTT. The gene calls are TRBV30 and TRBJ1-1, with 10 bases aligning to TRBD1. Trimming took 2 bases from V and 5 from J; bases not matched to a gene: 8. The CDR3 loop spans 15 amino acids. CDR1 GTSNPN and CDR2 SVGIG come from the germline V gene (reference sequence).

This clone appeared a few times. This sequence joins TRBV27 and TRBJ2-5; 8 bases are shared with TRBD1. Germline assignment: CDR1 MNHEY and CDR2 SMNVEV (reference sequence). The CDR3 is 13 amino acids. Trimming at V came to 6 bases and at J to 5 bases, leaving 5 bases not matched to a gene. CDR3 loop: CASRTGVGETQYF. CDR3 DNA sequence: TGTGCCAGCAGGACAGGGGTTGGCGAGACCCAGTACTTC.

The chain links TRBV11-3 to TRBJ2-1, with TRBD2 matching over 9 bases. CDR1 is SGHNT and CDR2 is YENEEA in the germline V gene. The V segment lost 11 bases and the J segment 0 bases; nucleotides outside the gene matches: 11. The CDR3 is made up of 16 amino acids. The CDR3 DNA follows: TGTGCCTCCGGGAGAGCGGGAGGTTCCTCCTACAATGAGCAGTTCTTC. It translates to CASGRAGGSSYNEQFF.

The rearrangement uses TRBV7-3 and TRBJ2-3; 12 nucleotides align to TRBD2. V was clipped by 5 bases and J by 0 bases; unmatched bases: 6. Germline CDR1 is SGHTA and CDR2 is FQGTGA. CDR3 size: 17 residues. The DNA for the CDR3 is TGTGCCAGCAGCCGGAGGACTAGCGGGGTTAGCACAGATACGCAGTATTTT. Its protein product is CASSRRTSGVSTDTQYF.

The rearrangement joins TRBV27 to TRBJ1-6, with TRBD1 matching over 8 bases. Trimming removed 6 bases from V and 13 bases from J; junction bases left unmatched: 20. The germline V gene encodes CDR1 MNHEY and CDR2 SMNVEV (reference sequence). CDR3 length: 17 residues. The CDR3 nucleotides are TGTGCCAGCAGAACACAGGGGGGACAGAGGGGTATTTTGCCCCTCCACTTT. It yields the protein CASRTQGGQRGILPLHF.

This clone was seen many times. The CDR3 is CASSLRGVDTIYF. The CDR3 DNA reads as TGTGCCAGCAGTTTACGGGGGGTGGACACCATATATTTT. The chain recombines TRBV12-3 or TRBV12-4 with TRBJ1-3; tentative D call: TRBD1 (5 bases). CDR3 length: 13 residues. Trimming cost V 2 bases and J 8 bases, with 10 bases left between them.

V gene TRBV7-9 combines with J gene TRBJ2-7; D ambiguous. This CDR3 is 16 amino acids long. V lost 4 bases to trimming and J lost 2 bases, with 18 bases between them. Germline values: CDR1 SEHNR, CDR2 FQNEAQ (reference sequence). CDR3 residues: CASSSFSQTRTYEQYF. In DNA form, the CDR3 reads TGTGCCAGCAGCTCTTTTTCCCAGACAAGGACCTACGAGCAGTACTTC.

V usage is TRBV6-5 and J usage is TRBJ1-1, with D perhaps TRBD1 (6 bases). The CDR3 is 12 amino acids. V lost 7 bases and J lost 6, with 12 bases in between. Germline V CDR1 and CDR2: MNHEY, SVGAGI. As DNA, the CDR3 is TGTGCCAGCACAGTGGGGGGGCCTGAAGCTTTCTTT. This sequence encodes CASTVGGPEAFF.

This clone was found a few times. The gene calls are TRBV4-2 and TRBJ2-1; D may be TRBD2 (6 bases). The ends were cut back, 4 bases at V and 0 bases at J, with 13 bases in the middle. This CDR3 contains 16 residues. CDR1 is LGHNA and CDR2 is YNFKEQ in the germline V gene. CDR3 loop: CASSRDADYSYNEQFF. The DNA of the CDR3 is TGTGCCAGCAGCCGAGACGCGGACTACTCCTACAATGAGCAGTTCTTC.

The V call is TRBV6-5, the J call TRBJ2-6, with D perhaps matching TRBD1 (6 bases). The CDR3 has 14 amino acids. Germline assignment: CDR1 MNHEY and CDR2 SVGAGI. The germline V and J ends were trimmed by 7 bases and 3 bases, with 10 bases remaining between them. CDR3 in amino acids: CASIQGSGANVLTF. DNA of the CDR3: TGTGCCAGCATTCAGGGGAGTGGGGCCAACGTCCTGACTTTC.

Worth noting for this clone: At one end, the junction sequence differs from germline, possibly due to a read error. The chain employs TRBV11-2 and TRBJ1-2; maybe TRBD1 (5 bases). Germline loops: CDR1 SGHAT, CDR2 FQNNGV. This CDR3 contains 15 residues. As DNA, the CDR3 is TGTGCCAGCAGCCTAGACGGGGGGGACGGCTATGGCTACACCTTC. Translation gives CASSLDGGDGYGYTF.

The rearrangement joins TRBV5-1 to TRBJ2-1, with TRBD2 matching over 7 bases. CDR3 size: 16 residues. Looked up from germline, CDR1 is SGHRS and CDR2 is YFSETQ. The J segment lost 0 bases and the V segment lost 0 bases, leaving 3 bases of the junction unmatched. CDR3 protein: CASSLEGGSSYNEQFF. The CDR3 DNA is TGCGCCAGCAGCTTGGAAGGCGGGAGCTCCTACAATGAGCAGTTCTTC.

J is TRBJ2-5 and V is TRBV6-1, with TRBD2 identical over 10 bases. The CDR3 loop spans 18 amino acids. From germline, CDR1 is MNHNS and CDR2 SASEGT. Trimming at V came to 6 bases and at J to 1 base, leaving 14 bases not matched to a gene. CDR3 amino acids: CASREPSGSPPLQETQYF. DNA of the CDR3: TGTGCCAGCAGGGAACCTAGCGGGAGCCCTCCACTCCAAGAGACCCAGTACTTC.